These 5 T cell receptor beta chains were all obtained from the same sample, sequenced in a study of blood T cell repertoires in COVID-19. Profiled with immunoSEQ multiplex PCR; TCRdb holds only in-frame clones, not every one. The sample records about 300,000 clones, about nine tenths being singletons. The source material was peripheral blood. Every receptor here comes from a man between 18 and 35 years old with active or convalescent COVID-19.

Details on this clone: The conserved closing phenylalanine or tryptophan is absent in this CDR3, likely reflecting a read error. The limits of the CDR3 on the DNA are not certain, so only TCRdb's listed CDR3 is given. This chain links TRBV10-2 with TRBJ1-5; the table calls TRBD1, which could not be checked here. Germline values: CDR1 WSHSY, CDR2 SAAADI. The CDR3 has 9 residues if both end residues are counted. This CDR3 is CASRIQGVA.

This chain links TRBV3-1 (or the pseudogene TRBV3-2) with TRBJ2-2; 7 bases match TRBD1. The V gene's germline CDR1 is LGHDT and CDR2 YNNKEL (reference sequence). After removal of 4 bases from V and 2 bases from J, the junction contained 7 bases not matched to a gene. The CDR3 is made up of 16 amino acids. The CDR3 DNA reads TGTGCCAGCAGCCTCAGCCGGGACAGTAACACCGGGGAGCTGTTTTTT. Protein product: CASSLSRDSNTGELFF.

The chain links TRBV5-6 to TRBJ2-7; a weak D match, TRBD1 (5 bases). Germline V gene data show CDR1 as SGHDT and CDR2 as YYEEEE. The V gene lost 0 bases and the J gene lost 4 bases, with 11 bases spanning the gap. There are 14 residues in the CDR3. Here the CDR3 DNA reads TGTGCCAGCAGCTTGGAATCGAACAGGTACGAGCAGTACTTC. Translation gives CASSLESNRYEQYF. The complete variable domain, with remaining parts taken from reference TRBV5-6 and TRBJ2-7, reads DAGVTQSPTHLIKTRGQQVTLRCSPKSGHDTVSWYQQALGQGPQFIFQYYEEEERQRGNFPDRFSGHQFPNYSSELNVNALLLGDSALYLCASSLESNRYEQYFGPGTRLTVT.

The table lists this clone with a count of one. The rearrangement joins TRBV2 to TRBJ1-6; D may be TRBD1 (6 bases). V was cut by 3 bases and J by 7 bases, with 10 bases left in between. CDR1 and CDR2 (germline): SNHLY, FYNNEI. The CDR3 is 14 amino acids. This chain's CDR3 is CASSDGTSNSPLHF. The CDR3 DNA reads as TGTGCCAGCAGTGACGGGACATCAAATTCACCCCTCCACTTT.

The CDR3 region has the DNA TGTGCCAGCACGCTGGACACCTACTACGAGCAGTACTTC. It specifies CASTLDTYYEQYF. The rearrangement joins TRBV6-6 to TRBJ2-7; TRBD1 is a possible D gene (5 bases). The CDR3 runs to 13 residues. V lost 7 bases and J 3 bases, leaving 13 bases between the germline ends. Germline CDR1 MNHNY, CDR2 SVGAGI (reference sequence).